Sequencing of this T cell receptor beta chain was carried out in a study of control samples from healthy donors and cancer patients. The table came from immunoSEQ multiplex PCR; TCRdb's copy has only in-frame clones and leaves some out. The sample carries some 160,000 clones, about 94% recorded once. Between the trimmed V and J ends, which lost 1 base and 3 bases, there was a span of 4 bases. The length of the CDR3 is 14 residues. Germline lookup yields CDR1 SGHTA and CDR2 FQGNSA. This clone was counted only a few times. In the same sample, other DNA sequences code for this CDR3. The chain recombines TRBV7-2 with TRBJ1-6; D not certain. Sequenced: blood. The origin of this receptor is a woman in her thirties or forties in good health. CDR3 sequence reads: CASSLDGYNSPLHF. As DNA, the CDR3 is TGTGCCAGCAGCTTAGACGGCTATAATTCACCCCTCCACTTT.